This T cell receptor beta chain came from a study of CD8 T cells in ankylosing spondylitis. Findings and caveats of the study: One TCR beta motif, made up of several highly homologous variants, appeared characteristic of ankylosing spondylitis blood.

Points on this clonotype: What it recognizes is unknown.

Each CDR3 protein is one row after TCRdb ran MiXCR on the 5' RACE reads. The sample carries 650,000 to 800,000 distinct CDR3 sequences, around 19% recorded once. Trimming stripped 1 base from V and 1 base from J, with 12 bases between. Per germline, CDR1 SGHTA and CDR2 FQGNSA. The CDR3 covers 16 residues. The TCR comes from a male donor with ankylosing spondylitis. The chain recombines TRBV7-2 with TRBJ2-3; D uncertain. The specimen sequenced was blood, either unsorted or a sorted T cell fraction (not recorded which). CDR3 protein: CASSLGEKMGTDTQYF. Here the CDR3 DNA reads TGTGCCAGCAGCTTAGGGGAAAAGATGGGCACAGATACGCAGTATTTT.